A selection of T cell receptor beta chains follows, all from one sample in a study of cytomegalovirus exposure and HLA in healthy donors. Assay used: immunoSEQ multiplex PCR; TCRdb lists only in-frame clones, some missing. This table has 140,000 or so clones, about 91% appearing once. Sequences were obtained from PBMCs. The origin of the receptors is a woman aged 18-29 years in good health and CMV-seropositive. CDR3s leave out the opening cysteine and the closing phenylalanine or tryptophan. The D gene is left open where the match is weak.

V,D,CDR3
TRBV28,-,ASSPQGVSNQPQH
TRBV27,-,ASSFTFTGELF
TRBV5-6,TRBD1,ASSAGQGKYGYT
TRBV21-1,-,ASSNPRGGSYEQY
TRBV7-2,TRBD2,ASSLRPSGVTDTQY
TRBV2,TRBD1,ASGTGGGTGELF
TRBV4-2,-,ASSQASGAQETQY
TRBV4-1,TRBD1,ASKTGTGNTEAF
TRBV5-5,-,ASSQGAIPYNEQF
TRBV5-1,TRBD1,ASSLVFMRQGPFSGGYT
TRBV25-1,-,ASSEAGGTYNEQF
TRBV7-8,TRBD1,ASSWGQGIGAEAF
TRBV5-5,-,ASSSAGLNTEAF
TRBV4-1,TRBD1,ASSQDLRRGGSEKLF
TRBV30,-,AWRQNHRDTQY
TRBV6-1,-,ASSELVRQPQH
TRBV6-1,TRBD2,ASMRSGVYEQY
TRBV18,TRBD1,ASSPDRGSYNEQF
TRBV28,TRBD1,ASSETGGGYQPQH
TRBV6-1,-,ASSELTLRNEQY
TRBV9,TRBD2,ASSVSGGQGETQY
TRBV29-1,-,SGRDRNSYEQY
TRBV10-3,-,AIRERGNSPLH
TRBV28,TRBD1,ASSLLDRDLRGYT
TRBV18,-,ASSPQGTGEKLF
TRBV4-2,-,ASSPRSSSYNEQF
TRBV5-1,TRBD2,ASSWRTSGGSSYEQY
TRBV7-6,TRBD2,ASSQRLAGGKYNEQF
TRBV2,-,ASSGLQVRRTDTQY
TRBV2,TRBD1,ASSPGGWGGYT
TRBV7-2,-,ASSVYRGQETQY